What follows are 10 T cell receptor beta chains derived from one specimen sequenced in a study of shared clonotypes between healthy human individuals. Assay used: immunoSEQ multiplex PCR; TCRdb lists only in-frame clones, some missing. The table has some 320,000 clones, roughly 84% seen once. The source material was memory CD8+ T cells sorted from blood. Indicated subset: CD45RO+ cells pooled with CCR7-negative TemRA cells. The receptors shown here come from a man aged 18 to 29 in good health.

This chain uses TRBV27 with TRBJ1-4, with D hard to call. CDR3 length: 14 amino acids. Germline values: CDR1 MNHEY, CDR2 SMNVEV (reference sequence). The V end lost 7 bases, the J end lost 5 bases, and 14 bases lay between the germline ends. CDR3 region: CASTTREENEKLFF. In DNA, the CDR3 is TGTGCCAGCACCACTCGGGAAGAAAATGAAAAACTGTTTTTT.

The rearrangement links TRBV5-1 to TRBJ2-3, with D unclear. CDR1 is SGHRS, CDR2 YFSETQ, per germline. The length of the CDR3 is 16 residues. Trimming removed 0 bases at V and 5 bases at J, with 16 bases between. The CDR3: CASSLEILTRRDTQYF. The DNA of the CDR3 is TGCGCCAGCAGCTTGGAGATCCTGACCCGACGAGATACGCAGTATTTT.

V and J are TRBV6-5 and TRBJ2-7; 7 nucleotides agree with TRBD1. CDR1 and CDR2 from the germline V gene are MNHEY and SVGAGI. This CDR3 is built from 14 residues. V shed 6 bases and J 3 bases; nucleotides not matched to a gene: 8. CDR3 region: CASSSPGQHYEQYF. CDR3 coding DNA: TGTGCCAGCAGCTCCCCGGGACAGCACTACGAGCAGTACTTC.

This clone showed up just a few times. The rearrangement links TRBV7-9 to TRBJ2-7; 7 bases line up with TRBD1. There are 14 residues in the CDR3. Looked up from germline, CDR1 is SEHNR and CDR2 is FQNEAQ (reference sequence). V trimming: 4 bases; J trimming: 2 bases; junction bases outside the gene matches: 5. The CDR3 nucleotides read TGTGCCAGCAGCTCCCCGGACAGGCCCTACGAGCAGTACTTC. It translates to CASSSPDRPYEQYF.

This clone has just a few counts. The J gene is TRBJ2-5, the V gene TRBV30; 7 bases are a match to TRBD1. V trimming: 4 bases; J trimming: 7 bases; junction bases outside the gene matches: 12. CDR1 GTSNPN and CDR2 SVGIG come from the germline V gene (reference sequence). The length of the CDR3 is 14 residues. The CDR3 loop reads CAWTSEYEGATQYF. The DNA of the CDR3 is TGTGCCTGGACCAGCGAGTACGAGGGGGCGACCCAGTACTTC. The variable domain in full, completed from reference TRBV30 and TRBJ2-5, reads SQTIHQWPATLVQPVGSPLSLECTVEGTSNPNLYWYRQAAGRGLQLLFYSVGIGQISSEVPQNLSASRPQDRQFILSSKKLLLSDSGFYLCAWTSEYEGATQYFGPGTRLLVL.

As for this clone: This sample includes further DNA sequences coding for the same CDR3. The chain is built from TRBV6-5 and TRBJ1-1; D gene ambiguous. CDR1 is MNHEY, CDR2 SVGAGI, per germline. Trimming cost V 6 bases and J 4 bases, with 6 bases left between them. The length of the CDR3 is 11 residues. The CDR3 loop reads CASSLGTEAFF. DNA of the CDR3: TGTGCCAGCAGCTTGGGCACTGAAGCTTTCTTT.

This chain joins TRBV2 and TRBJ1-6; D is unresolved. There are 16 residues in the CDR3. Germline CDR1 reads SNHLY; CDR2 reads FYNNEI. V lost 5 bases, J lost 0 bases, and 11 bases lay in between. The CDR3 DNA reads TGTGCCAGCAGTTTGACATTTAGCTCCTATAATTCACCCCTCCACTTT. It encodes CASSLTFSSYNSPLHF. Full variable domain (remainder filled in from reference TRBV2 and TRBJ1-6): EPEVTQTPSHQVTQMGQEVILRCVPISNHLYFYWYRQILGQKVEFLVSFYNNEISEKSEIFDDQFSVERPDGSNFTLKIRSTKLEDSAMYFCASSLTFSSYNSPLHFGNGTRLTVT.

This sequence joins TRBV6-1 and TRBJ2-5, with D perhaps TRBD1 (6 bases). The last part of the DNA fits TRBJ2-7 better; the J call may be wrong. CDR1 is MNHNS, CDR2 SASEGT, per germline. The CDR3 has 16 residues. The CDR3 is CASSAQGYLLNYEQYF. The DNA for the CDR3 is TGTGCCAGCAGTGCACAGGGATATCTCCTTAACTACGAGCAGTACTTC.

The rearrangement links TRBV7-9 to TRBJ1-1; D is perhaps TRBD1 (6 bases). V shed 2 bases and J shed 0 bases, with 13 bases lying between them. Germline CDR1 reads SEHNR; CDR2 reads FQNEAQ (reference sequence). The length of the CDR3 is 16 residues. The CDR3, as DNA: TGTGCCAGCAGCTTATCGGGGGCTGGGATGAACACTGAAGCTTTCTTT. Its translation is CASSLSGAGMNTEAFF.

The chain joins TRBV5-1 to TRBJ2-4; D unresolved. Trimming left V 0 bases short and J 7 bases short, with 14 bases between. The CDR3 is 15 residues long. Germline V gene data show CDR1 as SGHRS and CDR2 as YFSETQ. DNA for the CDR3: TGCGCCAGCAGCTTGGAACTGTCAGGACGGAACATTCAGTACTTC. Translated, it gives CASSLELSGRNIQYF.